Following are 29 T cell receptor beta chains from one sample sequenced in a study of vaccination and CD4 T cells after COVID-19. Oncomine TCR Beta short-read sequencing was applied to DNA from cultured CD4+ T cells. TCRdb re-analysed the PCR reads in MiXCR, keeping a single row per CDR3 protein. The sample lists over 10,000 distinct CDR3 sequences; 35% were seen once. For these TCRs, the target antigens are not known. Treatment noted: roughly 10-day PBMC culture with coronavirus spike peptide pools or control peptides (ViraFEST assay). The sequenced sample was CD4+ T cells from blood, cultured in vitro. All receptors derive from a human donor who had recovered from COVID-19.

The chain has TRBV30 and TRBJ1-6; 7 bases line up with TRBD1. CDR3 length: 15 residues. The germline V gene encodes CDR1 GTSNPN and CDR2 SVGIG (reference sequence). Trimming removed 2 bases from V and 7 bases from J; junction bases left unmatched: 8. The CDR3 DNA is TGTGCCTGGAGTTCTTTAGACAGGGACAATTCACCCCTCCACTTT. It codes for CAWSSLDRDNSPLHF. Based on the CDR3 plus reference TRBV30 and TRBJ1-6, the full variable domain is SQTIHQWPATLVQPVGSPLSLECTVEGTSNPNLYWYRQAAGRGLQLLFYSVGIGQISSEVPQNLSASRPQDRQFILSSKKLLLSDSGFYLCAWSSLDRDNSPLHFGNGTRLTVT.

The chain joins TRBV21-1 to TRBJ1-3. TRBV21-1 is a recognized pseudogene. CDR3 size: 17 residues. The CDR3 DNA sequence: TGTGCCAGCAGCACGCGCGGGCAGGGCTTCTCTGGAAACACCATATATTTT. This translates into CASSTRGQGFSGNTIYF.

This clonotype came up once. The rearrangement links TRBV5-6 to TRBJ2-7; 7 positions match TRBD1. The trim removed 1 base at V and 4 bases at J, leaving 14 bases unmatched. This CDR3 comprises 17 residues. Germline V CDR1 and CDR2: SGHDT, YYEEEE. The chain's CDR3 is CASSLKLTAGGGYEQYF. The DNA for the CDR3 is TGTGCCAGCAGCTTGAAGTTGACGGCAGGGGGTGGGTACGAGCAGTACTTC.

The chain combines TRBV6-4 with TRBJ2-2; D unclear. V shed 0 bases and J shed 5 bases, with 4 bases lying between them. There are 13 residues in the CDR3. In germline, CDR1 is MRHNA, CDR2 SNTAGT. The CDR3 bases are TGTGCCAGCAGTGACTCGGATACCGGGGAGCTGTTTTTT. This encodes CASSDSDTGELFF.

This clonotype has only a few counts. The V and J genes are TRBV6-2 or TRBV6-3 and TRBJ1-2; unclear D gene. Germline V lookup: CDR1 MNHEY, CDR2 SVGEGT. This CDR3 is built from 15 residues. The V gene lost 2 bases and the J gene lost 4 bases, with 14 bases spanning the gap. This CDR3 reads CASSYDRTYGYGYTF. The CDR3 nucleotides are TGTGCCAGCAGTTACGATCGGACGTATGGCTATGGCTACACCTTC.

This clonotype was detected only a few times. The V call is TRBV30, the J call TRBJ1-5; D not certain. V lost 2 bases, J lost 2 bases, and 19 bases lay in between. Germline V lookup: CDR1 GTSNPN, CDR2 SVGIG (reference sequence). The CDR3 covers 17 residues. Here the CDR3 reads CAWSKGNHKWGNQPQHF. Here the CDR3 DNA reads TGTGCCTGGAGTAAAGGAAATCATAAATGGGGCAATCAGCCCCAGCATTTT.

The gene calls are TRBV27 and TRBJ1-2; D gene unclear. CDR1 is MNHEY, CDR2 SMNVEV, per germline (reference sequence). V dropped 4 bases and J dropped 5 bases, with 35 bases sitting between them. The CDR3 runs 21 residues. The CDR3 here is CASSSFGIAARSSAMGYGYTF. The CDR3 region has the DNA TGTGCCAGCAGTTCCTTCGGAATCGCGGCCAGATCCTCGGCGATGGGGTATGGCTACACCTTC.

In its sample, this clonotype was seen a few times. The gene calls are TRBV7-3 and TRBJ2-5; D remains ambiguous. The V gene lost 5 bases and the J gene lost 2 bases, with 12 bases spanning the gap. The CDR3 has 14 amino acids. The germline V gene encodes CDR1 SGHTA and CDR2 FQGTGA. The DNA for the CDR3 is TGTGCCAGCAGCCCGGATCGGTCTCAAGAGACCCAGTACTTC. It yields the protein CASSPDRSQETQYF.

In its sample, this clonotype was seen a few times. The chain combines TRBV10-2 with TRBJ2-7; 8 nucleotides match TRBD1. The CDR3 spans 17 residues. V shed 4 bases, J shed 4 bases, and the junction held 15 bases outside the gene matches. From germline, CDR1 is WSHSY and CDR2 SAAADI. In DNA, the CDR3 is TGCGCCAGCAGTGGCTATCCTTGGGACAGGACATCTTACGAGCAGTACTTC. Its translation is CASSGYPWDRTSYEQYF.

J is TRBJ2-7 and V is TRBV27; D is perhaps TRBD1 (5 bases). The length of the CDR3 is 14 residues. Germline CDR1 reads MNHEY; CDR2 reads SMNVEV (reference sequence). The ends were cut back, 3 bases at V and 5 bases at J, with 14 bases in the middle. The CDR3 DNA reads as TGTGCCAGCAGTTTGGGGCCGGCTGTCCACGAGCAGTACTTC. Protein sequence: CASSLGPAVHEQYF.

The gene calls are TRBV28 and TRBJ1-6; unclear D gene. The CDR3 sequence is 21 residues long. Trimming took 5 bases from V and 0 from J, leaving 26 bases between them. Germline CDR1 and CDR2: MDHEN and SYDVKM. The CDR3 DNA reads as TGTGCCAGCAGTCCCCCTGGTCCCCCGAGTCGTTTAAGCTCCTATAATTCACCCCTCCACTTT. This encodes CASSPPGPPSRLSSYNSPLHF.

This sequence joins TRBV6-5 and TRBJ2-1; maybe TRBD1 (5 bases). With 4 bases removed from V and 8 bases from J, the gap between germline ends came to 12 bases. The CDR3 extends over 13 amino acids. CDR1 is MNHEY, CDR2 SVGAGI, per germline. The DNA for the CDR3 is TGTGCCAGCAGTTTATCAGGGTTACATGAGCAGTTCTTC. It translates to CASSLSGLHEQFF.

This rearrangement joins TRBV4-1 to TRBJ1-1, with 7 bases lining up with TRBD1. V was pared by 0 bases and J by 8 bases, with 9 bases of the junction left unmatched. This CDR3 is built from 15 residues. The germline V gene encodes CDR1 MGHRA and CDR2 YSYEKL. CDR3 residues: CASSQDEGARTEAFF. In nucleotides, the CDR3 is TGCGCCAGCAGCCAAGATGAGGGGGCACGAACCGAAGCTTTCTTT.

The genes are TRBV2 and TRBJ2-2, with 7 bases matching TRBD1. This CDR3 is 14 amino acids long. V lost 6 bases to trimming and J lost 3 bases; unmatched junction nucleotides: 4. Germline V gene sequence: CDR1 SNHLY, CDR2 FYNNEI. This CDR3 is CASRGDSYTGELFF. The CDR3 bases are TGTGCCAGCAGAGGGGACAGCTACACCGGGGAGCTGTTTTTT.

DNA for the CDR3: TGTGCCAGCAGCCAGACAGGTACTAGGTGGGACATTCAGTACTTC. Its protein is CASSQTGTRWDIQYF. The J gene is TRBJ2-4, the V gene TRBV12-3 or TRBV12-4; TRBD1 is a possible D gene (6 bases). V was shortened by 6 bases and J by 8 bases, with 20 bases between the two germline ends. The CDR3 is 15 residues long.

The DNA for the CDR3 is TGTGCCAGCTCGATCGGGACAGGGAGGAATCAGCCCCAGCATTTT. Translating it yields CASSIGTGRNQPQHF. V is TRBV18 and J is TRBJ1-5, with 9 positions matching TRBD1. The CDR3 has 15 amino acids. J was trimmed by 4 bases and V by 6 bases; bases with no gene match: 7. Germline V gene sequence: CDR1 KGHSH, CDR2 LQKENI.

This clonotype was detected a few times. CDR3: CASSFTDTQYF. CDR3 sequence (DNA): TGTGCCAGTAGTTTCACAGATACGCAGTATTTT. The J gene is TRBJ2-3, the V gene TRBV19; D not certain. The CDR3 consists of 11 residues. Trimming removed 5 bases from V and 2 bases from J, with 2 bases in between. Germline V gives CDR1 LNHDA, CDR2 SQIVND (reference sequence).

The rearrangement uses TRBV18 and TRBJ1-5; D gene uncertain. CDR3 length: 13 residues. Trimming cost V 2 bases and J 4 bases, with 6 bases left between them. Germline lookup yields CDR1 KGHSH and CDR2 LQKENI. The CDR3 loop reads CASSPTQNQPQHF. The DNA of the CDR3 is TGTGCCAGCTCACCAACTCAAAATCAGCCCCAGCATTTT.

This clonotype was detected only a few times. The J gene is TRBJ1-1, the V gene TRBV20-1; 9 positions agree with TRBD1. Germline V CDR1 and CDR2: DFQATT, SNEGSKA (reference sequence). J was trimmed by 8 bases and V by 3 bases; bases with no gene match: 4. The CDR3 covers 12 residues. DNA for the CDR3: TGCAGTGCTAGCCCCACAGGGGGCGAAGCTTTCTTT. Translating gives CSASPTGGEAFF.

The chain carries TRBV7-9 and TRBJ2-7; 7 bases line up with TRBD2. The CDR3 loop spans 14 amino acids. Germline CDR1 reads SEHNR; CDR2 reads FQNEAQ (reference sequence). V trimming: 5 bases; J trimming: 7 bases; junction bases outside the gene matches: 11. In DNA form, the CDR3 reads TGTGCCAGCAGCGCCGGCGGGGGAATTTTTGAGCAGTACTTC. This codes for CASSAGGGIFEQYF.

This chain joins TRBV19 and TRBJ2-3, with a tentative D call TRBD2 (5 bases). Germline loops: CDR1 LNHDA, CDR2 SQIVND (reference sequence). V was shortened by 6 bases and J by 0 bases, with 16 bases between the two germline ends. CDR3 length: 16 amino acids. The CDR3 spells CASSLWLSASTDTQYF. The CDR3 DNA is TGTGCCAGTAGCTTATGGCTTAGCGCGAGCACAGATACGCAGTATTTT.

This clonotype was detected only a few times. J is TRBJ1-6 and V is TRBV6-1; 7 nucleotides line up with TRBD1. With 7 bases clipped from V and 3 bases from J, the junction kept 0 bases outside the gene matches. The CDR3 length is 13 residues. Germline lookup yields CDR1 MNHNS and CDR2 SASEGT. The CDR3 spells CASNRGYNSPLHF. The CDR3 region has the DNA TGTGCCAGCAACAGGGGCTATAATTCACCCCTCCACTTT.

CDR3 sequence reads: CASSLQGVHYEQYF. CDR3 in DNA: TGTGCCAGCAGTTTACAGGGGGTCCACTACGAGCAGTACTTC. V is TRBV28 and J is TRBJ2-7; TRBD1 matches at 7 bases. This CDR3 has 14 amino acids. The germline V gene has CDR1 MDHEN and CDR2 SYDVKM. The V gene end was trimmed by 2 bases and the J gene end by 3 bases; junction bases not matched to a gene: 4.

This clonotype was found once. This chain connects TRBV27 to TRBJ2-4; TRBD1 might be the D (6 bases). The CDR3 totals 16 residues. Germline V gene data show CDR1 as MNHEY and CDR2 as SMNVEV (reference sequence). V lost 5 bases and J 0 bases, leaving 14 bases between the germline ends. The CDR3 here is CASSEDRRLAKNIQYF. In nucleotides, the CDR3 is TGTGCCAGCAGTGAGGACAGACGACTAGCCAAAAACATTCAGTACTTC.

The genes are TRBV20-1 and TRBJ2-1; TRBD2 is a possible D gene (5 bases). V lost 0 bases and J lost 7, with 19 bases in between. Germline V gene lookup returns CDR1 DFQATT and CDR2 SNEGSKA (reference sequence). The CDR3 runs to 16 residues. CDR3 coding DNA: TGCAGTGCTAGAGATCCTCGGGGTTTAAGGGAAAATGAGCAGTTCTTC. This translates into CSARDPRGLRENEQFF.

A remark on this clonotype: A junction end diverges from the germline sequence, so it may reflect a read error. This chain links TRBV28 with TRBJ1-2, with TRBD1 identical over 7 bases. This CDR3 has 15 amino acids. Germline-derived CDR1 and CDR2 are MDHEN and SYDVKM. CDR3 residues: CAGSSGTGTASTGSF. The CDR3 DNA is TGTGCCGGCAGTTCCGGGACCGGGACAGCATCAACTGGAAGCTTC.

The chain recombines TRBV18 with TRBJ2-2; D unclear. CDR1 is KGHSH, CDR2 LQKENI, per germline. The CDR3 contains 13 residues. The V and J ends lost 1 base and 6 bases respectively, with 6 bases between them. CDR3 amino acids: CASSPQGSGELFF. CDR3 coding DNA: TGTGCCAGCTCACCACAGGGCTCCGGGGAGCTGTTTTTT.

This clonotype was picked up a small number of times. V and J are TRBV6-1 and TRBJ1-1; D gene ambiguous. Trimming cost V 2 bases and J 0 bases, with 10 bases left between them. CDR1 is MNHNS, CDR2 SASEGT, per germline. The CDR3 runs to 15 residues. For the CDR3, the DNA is TGTGCCAGCAGTGAAAGGAAGGGCATGAACACTGAAGCTTTCTTT. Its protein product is CASSERKGMNTEAFF.

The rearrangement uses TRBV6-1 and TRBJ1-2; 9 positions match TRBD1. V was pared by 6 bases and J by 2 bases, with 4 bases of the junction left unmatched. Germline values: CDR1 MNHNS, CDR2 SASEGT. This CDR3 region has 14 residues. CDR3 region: CASSRDRVNYGYTF. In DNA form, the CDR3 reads TGTGCCAGCAGCCGGGACAGGGTAAACTATGGCTACACCTTC.